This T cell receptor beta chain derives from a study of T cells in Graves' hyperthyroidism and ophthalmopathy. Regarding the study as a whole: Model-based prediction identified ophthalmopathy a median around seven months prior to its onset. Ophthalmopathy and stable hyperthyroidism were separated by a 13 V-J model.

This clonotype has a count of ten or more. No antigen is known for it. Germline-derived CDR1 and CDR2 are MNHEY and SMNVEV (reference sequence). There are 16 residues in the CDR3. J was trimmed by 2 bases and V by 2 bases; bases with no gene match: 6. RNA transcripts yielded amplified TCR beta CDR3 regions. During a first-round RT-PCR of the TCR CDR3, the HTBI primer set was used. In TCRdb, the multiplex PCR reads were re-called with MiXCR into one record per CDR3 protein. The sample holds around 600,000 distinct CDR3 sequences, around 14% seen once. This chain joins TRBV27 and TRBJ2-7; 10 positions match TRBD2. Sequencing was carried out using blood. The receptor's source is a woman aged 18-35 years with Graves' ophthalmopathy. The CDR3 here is CASSLGSSGRAYEQYF. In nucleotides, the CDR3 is TGTGCCAGCAGTTTAGGTTCAAGCGGGAGGGCCTACGAGCAGTACTTC.